These 22 T cell receptor beta chains share one sample of origin, sequenced in a study of T cells after yellow fever vaccination. TCRdb called the 5' RACE reads again in MiXCR, with one record for every CDR3 protein. The sample has around 200,000 distinct CDR3 sequences; 11% are singletons. The input for sequencing was CD8+ T cells sorted from PBMCs, taken 15 days after the yellow fever booster vaccination. These receptors all come from a man between 18 and 35 years old who received the YFV17D yellow fever vaccine.

This clonotype has a handful of counts. The J gene is TRBJ2-5, the V gene TRBV6-2 or TRBV6-3; D is possibly TRBD1 or TRBD2 (5 bases each). The V gene lost 3 bases and the J gene lost 0 bases, with 20 bases spanning the gap. The germline gives CDR1 MNHEY, CDR2 SVGEGT. This CDR3 has 18 residues. The CDR3 spells CASSYPLTTRGHQETQYF. CDR3 in DNA: TGTGCCAGCAGTTATCCATTGACTACCCGGGGACACCAAGAGACCCAGTACTTC.

This clonotype was seen a few times. The V and J genes are TRBV7-9 and TRBJ1-2, with TRBD1 matching over 7 bases. The CDR3 is 17 residues long. The V and J ends lost 3 bases and 6 bases, in that order; junction bases with no gene match: 16. Germline V gene data show CDR1 as SEHNR and CDR2 as FQNEAQ (reference sequence). The CDR3, as DNA: TGTGCCAGCAGCTTCCCTTTTCCGGGACAGTCTTTCAATGGCTACACCTTC. Amino acids: CASSFPFPGQSFNGYTF.

This clonotype has just a few counts. A clone one base away is much larger, so this may be a read error. The CDR3 bases are TGTGCCAGCAGCCCCGGCGCGGGGGAAGCAGATACGCAGTATTTT. Its translation: CASSPGAGEADTQYF. The chain employs TRBV9 and TRBJ2-3; 7 positions match TRBD2. This CDR3 region has 15 residues. V lost 4 bases and J lost 4; bases outside the gene matches: 9. The germline V gene has CDR1 SGDLS and CDR2 YYNGEE.

This clonotype turned up a few times. The chain employs TRBV9 and TRBJ1-1; D possibly corresponds to TRBD1 (6 bases). The CDR3 loop spans 16 amino acids. From germline, CDR1 is SGDLS and CDR2 YYNGEE. Trimming removed 3 bases from V and 4 bases from J, with 19 bases in between. The CDR3 nucleotides are TGTGCCAGCAGCGCCTCCTACAGGGTTGGCGGCACTGAAGCTTTCTTT. This gives the protein CASSASYRVGGTEAFF.

V and J are TRBV12-3 or TRBV12-4 and TRBJ2-7; TRBD2 matches at 7 bases. This CDR3 contains 16 residues. J was trimmed by 3 bases and V by 3 bases; bases with no gene match: 11. DNA for the CDR3: TGTGCCAGCAGTTTTCATCCGGGAGGCCTCGTCTACGAGCAGTACTTC. This sequence encodes CASSFHPGGLVYEQYF.

In its sample, this clonotype was seen a few times. The rearrangement uses TRBV4-3 and TRBJ1-1; a possible D gene is TRBD1 (5 bases). V shed 1 base and J shed 3 bases, with 9 bases lying between them. Germline CDR1 and CDR2: LGHNA and YSLEER. CDR3 size: 14 residues. The DNA for the CDR3 is TGCGCCAGCAGCCAAGTTAGGGGCTACACTGAAGCTTTCTTT. Translating it yields CASSQVRGYTEAFF.

There are many counts of this clonotype. As DNA, the CDR3 is TGTGCCAGCAGTTTAGCGGGACAGGGTAATCAGCCCCAGCATTTT. This gives the protein CASSLAGQGNQPQHF. The chain recombines TRBV12-3 or TRBV12-4 with TRBJ1-5; TRBD1 matches 9 bases. The V gene end was trimmed by 0 bases and the J gene end by 4 bases; junction bases not matched to a gene: 1. The length of the CDR3 is 15 residues.

This clonotype has more than one count but fewer than ten. The gene calls are TRBV4-1 and TRBJ2-1; D not certain. Trimming cost V 1 base and J 9 bases, with 7 bases left between them. Per germline, CDR1 MGHRA and CDR2 YSYEKL. The CDR3 covers 12 residues. The CDR3 DNA reads as TGCGCCAGCAGCCAAGGAATGGGTGAGCAGTTCTTC. This codes for CASSQGMGEQFF.

In its sample, this clonotype was seen many times. One end of the junction is discordant with germline, which a read error may explain. The chain couples TRBV7-7 to TRBJ2-1, with 8 bases identical to TRBD1. Germline V gene lookup returns CDR1 SSHAT and CDR2 FNYEAQ (reference sequence). The CDR3 extends over 17 amino acids. CDR3 region: CASSLFVAETGDNEQFF. CDR3 bases: TGTGCTAGCAGCTTATTTGTGGCCGAGACAGGGGACAATGAGCAGTTCTTC.

V is TRBV29-1 and J is TRBJ2-2; perhaps TRBD2 as D (6 bases). Trimming cost V 2 bases and J 6 bases, with 10 bases left between them. This CDR3 region has 13 residues. Germline V lookup: CDR1 SQVTM, CDR2 ANQGSEA. The CDR3: CSVERGNSGELFF. The CDR3 DNA sequence: TGCAGCGTTGAACGCGGGAATTCCGGGGAGCTGTTTTTT.

The J gene is TRBJ1-1, the V gene TRBV7-3; no definite D call. V was shortened by 3 bases and J by 1 base, with 9 bases between the two germline ends. There are 14 residues in the CDR3. Germline V lookup: CDR1 SGHTA, CDR2 FQGTGA. The CDR3 sequence: CASSLNVGNTEAFF. The DNA of the CDR3 is TGTGCCAGCAGCTTGAATGTGGGGAACACTGAAGCTTTCTTT.

The rearrangement joins TRBV12-3 or TRBV12-4 to TRBJ1-4; D possibly corresponds to TRBD1 (6 bases). V lost 7 bases to trimming and J lost 1 base, with 7 bases between them. The CDR3 is made up of 13 amino acids. CDR3 amino acids: CASTQGTNEKLFF. CDR3 coding DNA: TGTGCCAGCACACAGGGAACTAATGAAAAACTGTTTTTT.

The chain combines TRBV14 with TRBJ2-7; D not resolved. The length of the CDR3 is 13 residues. Germline V lookup: CDR1 SGHDN, CDR2 FVKESK. With 4 bases removed from V and 6 bases from J, the gap between germline ends came to 13 bases. The CDR3 sequence is CASSPSSNGEQYF. CDR3 sequence (DNA): TGTGCCAGCAGCCCTTCCTCGAATGGCGAGCAGTACTTC.

This clonotype came up a few times. The chain's CDR3 is CASSSLHQPQHF. CDR3 in DNA: TGTGCCAGCAGCTCTCTCCATCAGCCCCAGCATTTT. This chain links TRBV7-9 with TRBJ1-5, with D unclear. V dropped 4 bases and J dropped 5 bases, with 6 bases sitting between them. Germline loops: CDR1 SEHNR, CDR2 FQNEAQ (reference sequence). The CDR3 consists of 12 residues.

The chain carries TRBV5-1 and TRBJ2-7; D is possibly TRBD2 (6 bases). CDR3 length equals 17 residues. Germline CDR1 reads SGHRS; CDR2 reads YFSETQ. With 4 bases removed from V and 1 base from J, the gap between germline ends came to 21 bases. The CDR3 sequence: CASSPPGVGGNSYEQYF. The CDR3 DNA follows: TGCGCCAGCAGCCCTCCTGGGGTTGGCGGGAATTCCTACGAGCAGTACTTC.

This chain joins TRBV6-5 and TRBJ2-5; D not resolved. Trimming took 0 bases from V and 4 from J, leaving 15 bases between them. Per germline, CDR1 MNHEY and CDR2 SVGAGI. The CDR3 contains 16 residues. This chain's CDR3 is CASSYSFGSTRETQYF. CDR3 nucleotides: TGTGCCAGCAGTTACTCCTTCGGGTCGACCCGAGAGACCCAGTACTTC.

The genes are TRBV12-3 or TRBV12-4 and TRBJ1-2; TRBD1 is a possible D gene (5 bases). V lost 0 bases and J lost 1, with 12 bases in between. The CDR3 loop spans 16 amino acids. CDR3 region: CASSLAQYRSNYGYTF. In DNA form, the CDR3 reads TGTGCCAGCAGTTTAGCGCAATACAGGAGTAACTATGGCTACACCTTC.

The V gene is TRBV10-3, the J gene TRBJ2-4; D assignment may be TRBD1 or TRBD2 (5 bases each). The CDR3 loop spans 16 amino acids. From germline, CDR1 is ENHRY and CDR2 SYGVKD. V lost 0 bases and J lost 1, with 10 bases in between. The DNA of the CDR3 is TGTGCCATCAGTGAGTCCGGAGAGGGGGCCAAAAACATTCAGTACTTC. Translation gives CAISESGEGAKNIQYF.

The rearrangement uses TRBV6-5 and TRBJ1-6, with D hard to call. The germline V gene encodes CDR1 MNHEY and CDR2 SVGAGI. Trimming removed 2 bases at V and 7 bases at J, with 9 bases between. The CDR3 has 14 residues. CDR3 amino acids: CASSYRPSNSPLHF. DNA for the CDR3: TGTGCCAGCAGTTACCGACCTTCAAATTCACCCCTCCACTTT.

This chain connects TRBV4-1 to TRBJ2-1; TRBD1 matches 8 bases. The germline gives CDR1 MGHRA, CDR2 YSYEKL. This CDR3 contains 16 residues. Germline trimming cut 0 bases from V and 6 bases from J; bases unmatched to any gene: 7. This chain's CDR3 is CASSQDRGQGSNEQFF. In DNA form, the CDR3 reads TGCGCCAGCAGCCAAGATCGCGGACAGGGCTCCAATGAGCAGTTCTTC.

This clonotype appeared many times. The chain combines TRBV12-3 or TRBV12-4 with TRBJ2-1; the D gene is possibly TRBD1 (6 bases). The CDR3 extends over 12 amino acids. With 6 bases removed from V and 6 bases from J, the gap between germline ends came to 9 bases. This chain's CDR3 is CASSEGGNEQFF. As DNA, the CDR3 is TGTGCCAGCAGCGAAGGGGGCAATGAGCAGTTCTTC.

This clonotype has a count of ten or more. The rearrangement links TRBV5-1 to TRBJ2-7; possible D gene TRBD2, 6 bases. The V and J ends lost 1 base and 5 bases respectively, with 13 bases between them. Germline loops: CDR1 SGHRS, CDR2 YFSETQ. This CDR3 comprises 14 residues. CDR3 amino acids: CASSLRRGTHEQYF. CDR3 in DNA: TGCGCCAGCAGCTTGAGACGGGGGACCCACGAGCAGTACTTC.